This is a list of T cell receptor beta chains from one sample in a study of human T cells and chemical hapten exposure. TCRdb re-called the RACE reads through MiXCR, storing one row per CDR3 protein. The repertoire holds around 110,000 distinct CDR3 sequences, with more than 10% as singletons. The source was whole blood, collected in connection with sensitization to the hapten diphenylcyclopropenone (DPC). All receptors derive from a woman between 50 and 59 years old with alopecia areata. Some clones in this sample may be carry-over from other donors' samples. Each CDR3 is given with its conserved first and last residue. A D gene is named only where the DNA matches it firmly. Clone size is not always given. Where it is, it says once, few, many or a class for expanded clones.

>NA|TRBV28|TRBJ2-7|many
TGTGCCAGCAGTTCATCCGGGGACGAGCAGTACTTC
CASSSSGDEQYF
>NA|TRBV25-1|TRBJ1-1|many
TGTGCCAGCAGTGATGCAAGGGCTTCCACTGAAGCTTTCTTT
CASSDARASTEAFF
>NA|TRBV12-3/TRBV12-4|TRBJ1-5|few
TGTGCCAGCAGGCTCGCCGGATCCAGCAATCAGCCCCAGCATTTT
CASRLAGSSNQPQHF
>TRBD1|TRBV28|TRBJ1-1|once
TGTGCCAGCTCTACAGGGGTTATCACTGAAGCTTTCTTT
CASSTGVITEAFF
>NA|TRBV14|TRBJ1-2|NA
TGTGCCAGCAGCAGACAGCCCTATAACTATGGCTACACCTTC
CASSRQPYNYGYTF
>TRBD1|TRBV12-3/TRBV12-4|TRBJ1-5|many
TGTGCCAGCAGTGGAGGGCAGGGGGCTCCGGGGCATTTT
CASSGGQGAPGHF
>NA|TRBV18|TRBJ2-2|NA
TGTGCCAGCTCACTCACAACGAACACCGGGGAGCTGTTTTTT
CASSLTTNTGELFF
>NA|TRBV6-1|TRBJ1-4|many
TGTGCCAGCAGCAGGAGGGATAATGAAAAACTGTTTTTT
CASSRRDNEKLFF
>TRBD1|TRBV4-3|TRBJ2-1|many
TGCGCCAGCAGCCTTGGTCAGGGGGCCTACAATGAGCAGTTCTTC
CASSLGQGAYNEQFF
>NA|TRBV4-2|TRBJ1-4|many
TGTGCCAGCAGCCAAGATCAGGGAGTATATGGAAAACTGTTTTTT
CASSQDQGVYGKLFF
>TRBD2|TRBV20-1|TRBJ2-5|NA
TGCAGTGCTAGCGGGAGGGCCCTCCGGGGGGAGACCCAGTACTTC
CSASGRALRGETQYF
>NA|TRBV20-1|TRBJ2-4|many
TGCAGTGCCCTGAGGGCCGTAGAGGCCAAAAACATTCAGTACTTC
CSALRAVEAKNIQYF
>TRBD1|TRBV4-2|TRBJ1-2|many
TGTGCCAGCAGCCACGGGGACAGGGTTTTGGGCTACACCTTC
CASSHGDRVLGYTF
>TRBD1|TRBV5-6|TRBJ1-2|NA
TGTGCCAGCAGCTTGTTGGACAGGGAGTATGGCTACACCTTC
CASSLLDREYGYTF
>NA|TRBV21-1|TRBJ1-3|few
TGTGCCAGCAGCAAAGGCGGCGGGAACCCTGGAAACACCATATATTTT
CASSKGGGNPGNTIYF
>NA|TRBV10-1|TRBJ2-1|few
TGCGCCAGCAGTGAGTCTAGACAGGTAACCTCCTACAATGAGCAGTTCTTC
CASSESRQVTSYNEQFF
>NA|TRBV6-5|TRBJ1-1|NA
TGTGCCAGCAGTCGAGGGACTGAAGCTTTCTTT
CASSRGTEAFF
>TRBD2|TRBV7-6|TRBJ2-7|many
TGTGCCAGCAGCCCAACGGGGTTAGCGGGGGAGCTCTACGAGCAGTACTTC
CASSPTGLAGELYEQYF
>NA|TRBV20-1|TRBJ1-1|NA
TGCAGTGCTAGTGGCAGGGTCGGTGGTCAAGCTTTCTTT
CSASGRVGGQAFF
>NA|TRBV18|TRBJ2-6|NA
TGTGCCAGCTCACCGGAGCGCTCTGGGGCCAACGTCCTGACTTTC
CASSPERSGANVLTF
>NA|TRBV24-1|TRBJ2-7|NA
TGTGCCACCAGCGCCCAATCAAACAGGGCGGAGTACTTC
CATSAQSNRAEYF
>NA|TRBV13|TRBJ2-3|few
TGTGCCAGCAGCTTCCCTCTCCGGACAGATACGCAGTATTTT
CASSFPLRTDTQYF
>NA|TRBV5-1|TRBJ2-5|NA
TGCGCCAGCAGCTTGAGAAGTATGGGTCAGAGCGGGGAGACCCAGTACTTC
CASSLRSMGQSGETQYF
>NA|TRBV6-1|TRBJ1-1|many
TGTGCCAGCATGCTCGACGGGGGGTACACTGAAGCTTTCTTT
CASMLDGGYTEAFF
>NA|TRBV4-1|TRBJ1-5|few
TGCGCCAGCAGCCAAGAGCCACGGGATGTACGGCAGCCCCAGCATTTT
CASSQEPRDVRQPQHF
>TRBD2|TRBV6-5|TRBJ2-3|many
TGTGCCAGCAGTTTCCAGCGGGGATCAGATACGCAGTATTTT
CASSFQRGSDTQYF
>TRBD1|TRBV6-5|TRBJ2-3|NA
TGTGCCAGCAGTCCCGGGACAGGGTCGGGAGATACGCGGTATTTT
CASSPGTGSGDTRYF
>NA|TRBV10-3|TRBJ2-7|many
TGTGCCATCAGTGAGGATGCGGGATACCGCGAGCAGTACTTC
CAISEDAGYREQYF
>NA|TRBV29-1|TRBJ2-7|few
TGCAGCGGGGGAAACGACGAGCAGTACTTC
CSGGNDEQYF
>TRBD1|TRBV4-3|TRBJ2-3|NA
TGCGCCAGCAGCCAACGACCTAGGGGGCTTCGCTCTGGCACAGATACGCAGTATTTT
CASSQRPRGLRSGTDTQYF
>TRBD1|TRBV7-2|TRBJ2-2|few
TGTGCCAGCAGCTGGACCGGGACAGGAAACACCGGGGAGCTGTTTTTT
CASSWTGTGNTGELFF
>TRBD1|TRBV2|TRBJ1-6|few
TGTGCCAGTTCCCGAGGACAGGCCGGGAATTCACCCCTCCACTTT
CASSRGQAGNSPLHF
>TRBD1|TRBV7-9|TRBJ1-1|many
TGTGCCAGCAGCTCCGGGACAGCCCTTGGGGTTGAAGCTTTCTTT
CASSSGTALGVEAFF
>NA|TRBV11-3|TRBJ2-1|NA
TGTGCCAGAAGCCTCCCGGGGGCGGGGGCGCACCATGAGCAGTTCTTC
CARSLPGAGAHHEQFF
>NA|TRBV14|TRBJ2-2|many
TGTGCCAGCAGTCCGCGGCGGATCGGGGAGCTGTTTTTT
CASSPRRIGELFF
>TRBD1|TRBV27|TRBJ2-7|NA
TGTGCCAGCAGTTTCAGGGGGACAGGGCCCTACGAGCAGTACTTC
CASSFRGTGPYEQYF
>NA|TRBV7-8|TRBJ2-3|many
TGTGCCGCCCGCCCTTTGGGAGGAGTAGATACGCAGTATTTT
CAARPLGGVDTQYF
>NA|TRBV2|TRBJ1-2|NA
TGTGCCAGCAGGCCGGACACCTATGGCTACACCTTC
CASRPDTYGYTF
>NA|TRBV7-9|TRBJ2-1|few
TGTGCCAGCAGTACGTGGAGGGCCGGTTCCAATGAGCAGTTCTTC
CASSTWRAGSNEQFF
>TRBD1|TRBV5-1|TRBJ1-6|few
TGCGCCAGCAGCTTGGACGGACAGGGAAATTCACCCCTCCACTTT
CASSLDGQGNSPLHF
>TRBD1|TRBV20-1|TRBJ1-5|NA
TGCAGTGCTCCAGAGCGAGACAGGGGGCGCGGTCAGCCCCAGCATTTT
CSAPERDRGRGQPQHF
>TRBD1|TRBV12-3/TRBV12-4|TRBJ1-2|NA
TGTGCCAGCAGGACAGGGGGCGCGGGCTACACCTTC
CASRTGGAGYTF
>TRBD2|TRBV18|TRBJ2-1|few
TGTGCCAGCTCCCGGGGACTAGCGGGAGGGCCCGCGAAGGGGAATGAGCAGTTCTTC
CASSRGLAGGPAKGNEQFF
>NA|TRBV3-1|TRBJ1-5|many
TGTGCCAGCAGCCAAGGACCGGATCCTAATCAGCCCCAGCATTTT
CASSQGPDPNQPQHF
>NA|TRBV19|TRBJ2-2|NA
TGTGCCAGTAGGGGACTTAACACCGGGGAGCTGTTTTTT
CASRGLNTGELFF
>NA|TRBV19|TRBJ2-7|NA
TGTGCCAGTAGTACCTTACAGGCCTACGAGCAGTACTTC
CASSTLQAYEQYF
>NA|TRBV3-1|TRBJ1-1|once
TGTGCCAGCAACCAGGAGGGGACATACACTGAAGCTTTCTTT
CASNQEGTYTEAFF
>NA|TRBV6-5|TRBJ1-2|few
TGTGCCAGCAGCCCTCCGGACAGTAACTATGGCTACACCTTC
CASSPPDSNYGYTF
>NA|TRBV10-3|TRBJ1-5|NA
TGTGCCATCAGTGTTGCAGCCGAGAATCAGCCCCAGCATTTT
CAISVAAENQPQHF
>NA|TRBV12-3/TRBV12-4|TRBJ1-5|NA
TGTGCCAGCAGTCGGGACAATCAGCCCCAGCATTTT
CASSRDNQPQHF
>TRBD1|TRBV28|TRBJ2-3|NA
TGTGCCAGCAGTAGGGGAGGGACAGGGTTTTTCACAGATACGCAGTATTTT
CASSRGGTGFFTDTQYF
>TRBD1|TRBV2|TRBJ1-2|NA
TGTGCCAGCAGTGAGGACGGCAGGGGGCCTGGCTACACCTTC
CASSEDGRGPGYTF
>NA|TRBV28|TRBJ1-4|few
TGTGCCAGCACACCCCACAGTAATGAAAAACTGTTTTTT
CASTPHSNEKLFF
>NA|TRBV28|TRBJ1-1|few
TGTGCCAGCCGTCTCAATCCGGGGCCAGCTTTCTTT
CASRLNPGPAFF
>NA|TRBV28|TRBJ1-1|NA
TGTGCCAGCAGGCAAGGGGGACCGAACACTGAAGCTTTCTTT
CASRQGGPNTEAFF
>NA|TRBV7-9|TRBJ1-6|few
TGTGCCAGCAGCCCCAATACTTATAATTCACCCCTCCACTTT
CASSPNTYNSPLHF
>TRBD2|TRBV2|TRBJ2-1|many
TGTGCCAGCAGTGAAGCTAGCGGGACTTACAATGAGCAGTTCTTC
CASSEASGTYNEQFF
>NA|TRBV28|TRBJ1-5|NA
TGTGCCAGCAGTTTACTGGCAGAAACTAGCAATCAGCCCCAGCATTTT
CASSLLAETSNQPQHF
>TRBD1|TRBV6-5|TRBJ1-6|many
TGTGCCAGCAGTTACGGGGACAGGGTTGATTCACCCCTCCACTTT
CASSYGDRVDSPLHF